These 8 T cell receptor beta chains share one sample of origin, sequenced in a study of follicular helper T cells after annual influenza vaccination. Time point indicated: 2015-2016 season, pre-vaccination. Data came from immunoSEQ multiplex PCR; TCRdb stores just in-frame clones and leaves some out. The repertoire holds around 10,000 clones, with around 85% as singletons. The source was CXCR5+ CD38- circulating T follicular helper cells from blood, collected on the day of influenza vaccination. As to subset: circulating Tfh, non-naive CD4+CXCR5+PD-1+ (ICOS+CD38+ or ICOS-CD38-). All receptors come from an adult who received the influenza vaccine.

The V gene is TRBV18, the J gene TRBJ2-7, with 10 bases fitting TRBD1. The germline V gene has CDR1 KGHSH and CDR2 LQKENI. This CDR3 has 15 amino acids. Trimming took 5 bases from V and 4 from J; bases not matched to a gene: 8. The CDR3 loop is CASSTATGGFYEQYF. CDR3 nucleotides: TGTGCCAGCTCAACGGCGACAGGGGGCTTTTACGAGCAGTACTTC.

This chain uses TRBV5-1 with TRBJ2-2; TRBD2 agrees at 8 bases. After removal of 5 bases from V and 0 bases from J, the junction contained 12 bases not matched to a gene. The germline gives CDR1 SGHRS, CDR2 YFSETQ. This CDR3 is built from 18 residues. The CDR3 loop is CASSSISSGTANTGELFF. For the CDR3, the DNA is TGCGCCAGCAGTTCCATTAGTAGCGGGACGGCGAACACCGGGGAGCTGTTTTTT.

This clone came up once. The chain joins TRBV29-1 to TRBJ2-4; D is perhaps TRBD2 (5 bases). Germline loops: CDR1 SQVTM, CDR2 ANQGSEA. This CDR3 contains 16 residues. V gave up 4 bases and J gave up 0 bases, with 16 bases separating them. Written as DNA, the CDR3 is TGCAGCGTTGTAGTATCATGGACTCTAGCCAAAAACATTCAGTACTTC. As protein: CSVVVSWTLAKNIQYF.

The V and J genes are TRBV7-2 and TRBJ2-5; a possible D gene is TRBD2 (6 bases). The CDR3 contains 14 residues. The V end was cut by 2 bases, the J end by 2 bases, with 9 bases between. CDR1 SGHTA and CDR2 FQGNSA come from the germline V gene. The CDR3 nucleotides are TGTGCCAGCAGCTTATTCGGGGGTCAAGAGACCCAGTACTTC. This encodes CASSLFGGQETQYF.

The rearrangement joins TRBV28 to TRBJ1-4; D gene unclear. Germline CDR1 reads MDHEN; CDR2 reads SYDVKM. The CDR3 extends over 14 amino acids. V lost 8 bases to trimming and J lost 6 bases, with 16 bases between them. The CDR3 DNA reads TGTGCCAGCTCCCGTCCGGCGCTCGATGAAAAACTGTTTTTT. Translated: CASSRPALDEKLFF.

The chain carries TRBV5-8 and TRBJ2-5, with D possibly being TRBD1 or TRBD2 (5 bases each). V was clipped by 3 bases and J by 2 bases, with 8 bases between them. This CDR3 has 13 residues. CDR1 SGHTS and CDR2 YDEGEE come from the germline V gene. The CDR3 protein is CASSWDVQETQYF. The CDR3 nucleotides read TGTGCCAGCAGCTGGGACGTTCAAGAGACCCAGTACTTC.

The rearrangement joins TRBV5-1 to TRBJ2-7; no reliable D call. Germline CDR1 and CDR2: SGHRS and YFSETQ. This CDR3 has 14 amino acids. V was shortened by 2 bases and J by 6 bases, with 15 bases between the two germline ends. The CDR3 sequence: CASSFGGRPGEQYF. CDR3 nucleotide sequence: TGCGCCAGCAGCTTCGGTGGCAGGCCCGGCGAGCAGTACTTC.

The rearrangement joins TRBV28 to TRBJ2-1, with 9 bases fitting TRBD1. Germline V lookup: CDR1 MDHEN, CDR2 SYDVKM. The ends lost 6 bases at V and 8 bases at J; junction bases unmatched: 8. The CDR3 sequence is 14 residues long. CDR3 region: CASSPTGGGDEQFF. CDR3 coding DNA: TGTGCCAGCAGCCCCACAGGGGGCGGGGATGAGCAGTTCTTC.